The 20 T cell receptor beta chains below all came from one sample that was sequenced in a study of CXCR3-negative and CXCR3-positive naive CD8 T cells. The libraries of TRB cDNA were constructed through 5' RACE using UMI labels. TCRdb reprocessed the 5' RACE reads and reports one entry per CDR3 protein, with no DNA. This table holds about 120,000 distinct CDR3 sequences. What was sequenced was naive CXCR3- CD8+ T cells from blood. Subset denoted: CD45RO-CCR7+CD27+CD95- naive CD8+ T cells lacking CXCR3 (TNR3-). The receptors here all came from a human donor in good health. Some clones in this sample may be carry-over from other donors' samples.

The J gene is TRBJ1-3, the V gene TRBV9; the TCRdb D gene call, TRBD1, has no DNA to confirm it. Germline-derived CDR1 and CDR2 are SGDLS and YYNGEE. There are 14 residues in the CDR3. CDR3 residues: CASSVGRAGNTIYF.

The chain carries TRBV20-1 and TRBJ2-5. The CDR3 contains 14 residues. CDR1 and CDR2 from the germline V gene are DFQATT and SNEGSKA (reference sequence). CDR3 protein: CSAQATARTETQYF.

The J gene is TRBJ1-2, the V gene TRBV5-1. Germline V gene lookup returns CDR1 SGHRS and CDR2 YFSETQ. The CDR3 is 15 amino acids. This chain's CDR3 is CASSLDPKTNYGYTF.

This rearrangement joins TRBV13 to TRBJ1-2; the TRBD1 assignment by TCRdb is unverifiable without DNA. The CDR3 sequence is 16 residues long. Germline V lookup: CDR1 PRHDT, CDR2 FYEKMQ (reference sequence). The CDR3 here is CASSLAQDRGGYGYTF.

The chain carries TRBV4-1 and TRBJ2-5; TCRdb returns TRBD2, unconfirmable since there is no DNA. CDR3 length: 15 residues. Germline V gene sequence: CDR1 MGHRA, CDR2 YSYEKL. The CDR3 region is CASSQAPLARETQYF.

The V gene is TRBV6-6, the J gene TRBJ1-5. Germline V gives CDR1 MNHNY, CDR2 SVGAGI (reference sequence). The CDR3 sequence is 18 residues long. The CDR3 spells CASSYGAPTEYSNQPQHF.

The chain couples TRBV4-3 to TRBJ2-7; lacking DNA, the TRBD1 call made by TCRdb goes unchecked. CDR1 LGHNA and CDR2 YSLEER come from the germline V gene. The CDR3 sequence is 16 residues long. The CDR3 sequence: CASSQDRTGGIYEQYF.

This sequence joins TRBV29-1 and TRBJ2-2; the D gene TCRdb calls, TRBD2, cannot be checked with no DNA. The germline CDR1 and CDR2 sequences are SQVTM and ANQGSEA. This CDR3 contains 12 residues. The CDR3 loop is CSVDAGPGELFF.

The genes are TRBV29-1 and TRBJ1-3; TCRdb proposes TRBD1, but this gene call is untestable without DNA. CDR3 length equals 15 residues. In germline, CDR1 is SQVTM, CDR2 ANQGSEA. The CDR3 loop is CSVDIAGQRGNTIYF.

The gene calls are TRBV7-9 and TRBJ2-3; TCRdb's D call, TRBD2, is unchecked because there is no DNA. This CDR3 spans 17 amino acids. The germline V gene has CDR1 SEHNR and CDR2 FQNEAQ (reference sequence). The CDR3 protein is CASIPPEALAGSDTQYF.

The gene calls are TRBV7-9 and TRBJ1-5; the TRBD1 assignment by TCRdb is unverifiable without DNA. Germline V lookup: CDR1 SEHNR, CDR2 FQNEAQ (reference sequence). The CDR3 has 14 amino acids. This chain's CDR3 is CASSRTGEDQPQHF.

The chain employs TRBV29-1 and TRBJ2-5. The germline V gene encodes CDR1 SQVTM and CDR2 ANQGSEA. The CDR3 has 15 residues. CDR3 protein: CSVEVGKDEQETQYF.

The V gene is TRBV7-9, the J gene TRBJ2-7; the TCRdb call, TRBD1, lacks DNA for checking. Germline V lookup: CDR1 SEHNR, CDR2 FQNEAQ (reference sequence). The CDR3 is 14 amino acids. The CDR3: CASSRRDRPYEQYF.

CDR3 sequence: CATSDPSGDPQYNEQFF. This rearrangement joins TRBV24-1 to TRBJ2-1; TCRdb's assignment of TRBD1 cannot be checked, as there is no DNA. This CDR3 has 17 residues. Germline CDR1 KGHDR, CDR2 SFDVKD.

The chain employs TRBV7-8 and TRBJ2-7; the TCRdb D gene call, TRBD2, has no DNA to confirm it. The germline gives CDR1 SGHVS, CDR2 FQNEAQ. There are 15 residues in the CDR3. This CDR3 is CASTGLPQIEYEQYF.

The V gene is TRBV24-1, the J gene TRBJ2-5; TCRdb reports TRBD1, a call that lacks DNA to check it against. The CDR3 extends over 16 amino acids. The germline V gene has CDR1 KGHDR and CDR2 SFDVKD. CDR3 sequence reads: CATSPPETGLQETQYF.

The gene calls are TRBV29-1 and TRBJ2-1. CDR1 is SQVTM, CDR2 ANQGSEA, per germline. The CDR3 totals 15 residues. The CDR3 spells CSVEDPDSSHNEQFF.

This chain connects TRBV29-1 to TRBJ2-2. CDR3 length: 13 amino acids. Germline CDR1 SQVTM, CDR2 ANQGSEA. The CDR3 sequence: CSVGQENTGELFF.

The CDR3 is CASSFLSPGTSGGPRNEQFF. The chain combines TRBV5-5 with TRBJ2-1; absent DNA, TCRdb's TRBD2 call cannot be checked. This CDR3 has 20 amino acids. From germline, CDR1 is SGHKS and CDR2 YYEKEE (reference sequence).

This chain connects TRBV9 to TRBJ2-5; TCRdb reports TRBD1, a call that lacks DNA to check it against. CDR1 SGDLS and CDR2 YYNGEE come from the germline V gene. CDR3 length: 15 residues. The CDR3 sequence: CASSVLGGIQETQYF.